Listed here are 8 T cell receptor beta chains from one sample, sequenced in a study of breast tumors, draining lymph nodes, adjacent tissues. TCRdb processed the multiplex PCR reads anew with MiXCR; each CDR3 protein has one entry. The sample has over 200,000 distinct CDR3 sequences, roughly 32% seen once. The lymph nodes were axillary draining lymph nodes from breast cancer patients. The specimen sequenced was axillary lymph node tissue. The receptors derive from a female donor with breast cancer. Some clones in this sample may be carry-over from other donors' samples.

V gene TRBV6-5 combines with J gene TRBJ2-5; 7 bases align to TRBD1. Germline lookup yields CDR1 MNHEY and CDR2 SVGAGI. This CDR3 comprises 16 residues. The junction had 14 bases not matched to a gene; V was cut back by 5 bases and J by 5 bases. The CDR3 nucleotides read TGTGCCAGCAGTATGGGGACAGCGAACACCGGGGAGACCCAGTACTTC. This encodes CASSMGTANTGETQYF.

This clonotype has at least ten counts. This chain connects TRBV20-1 to TRBJ2-7; 8 bases are a match to TRBD2. With 0 bases clipped from V and 3 bases from J, the junction kept 22 bases outside the gene matches. Germline V gene lookup returns CDR1 DFQATT and CDR2 SNEGSKA (reference sequence). The CDR3 is 20 amino acids. The chain's CDR3 is CSAREAETSATSSHDYEQYF. CDR3 DNA: TGCAGTGCTAGAGAAGCCGAGACTAGCGCAACCTCCTCCCATGACTACGAGCAGTACTTC.

This clonotype was observed at least ten times. The CDR3 DNA follows: TGTGCCAGCAACCGGGACAGCTTCTATGGCTACACCTTC. It translates to CASNRDSFYGYTF. The chain links TRBV2 to TRBJ1-2, with 7 bases identical to TRBD1. The CDR3 covers 13 residues. The junction had 6 bases not matched to a gene; V was cut back by 7 bases and J by 4 bases. CDR1 and CDR2 from the germline V gene are SNHLY and FYNNEI.

This clonotype was seen a handful of times. A clone one base away is much larger, so this may be a read error. The V call is TRBV5-8, the J call TRBJ2-5, with D uncertain. Germline loops: CDR1 SGHTS, CDR2 YDEGEE. This CDR3 is 14 amino acids long. V lost 5 bases to trimming and J lost 3 bases, with 14 bases between them. The CDR3 loop is CASRSVGTKETQYF. The CDR3 DNA reads as TGTGCCAGCAGATCGGTGGGCACAAAAGAGACCCAGTACTTC.

This clonotype was found many times. The rearrangement links TRBV11-2 to TRBJ2-7, with no clear D. Germline loops: CDR1 SGHAT, CDR2 FQNNGV. V was pared by 1 base and J by 1 base, with 8 bases between. There are 14 residues in the CDR3. The CDR3 nucleotides read TGTGCCAGCAGCTTAGCGCCGAGATCCTACGAGCAGTACTTC. It translates to CASSLAPRSYEQYF.

Note on this clonotype: A single base separates this from a much larger clone, so it may be a read error. The chain carries TRBV6-1 and TRBJ1-5; tentatively, D is TRBD1 (5 bases). The CDR3 length is 15 residues. V dropped 6 bases and J dropped 4 bases, with 16 bases sitting between them. The germline V gene has CDR1 MNHNS and CDR2 SASEGT. The CDR3 coding sequence is TGTGCCAGCAGCTTCTCGGGGGGAGATAATCAGCCCCAGCATTTT. It yields the protein CASSFSGGDNQPQHF.

Ten or more counts support this clonotype. The CDR3 nucleotides are TGTGCCAGCAGCTCACCTAACTATGGCTACACCTTC. This encodes CASSSPNYGYTF. The chain carries TRBV7-2 and TRBJ1-2, with no clear D. V was shortened by 4 bases and J by 0 bases, with 3 bases between the two germline ends. Looked up from germline, CDR1 is SGHTA and CDR2 is FQGNSA. The CDR3 length is 12 residues.

The table lists this clonotype with many counts. The genes are TRBV5-6 and TRBJ2-3, with unresolved D. This CDR3 has 15 residues. Germline lookup yields CDR1 SGHDT and CDR2 YYEEEE. V was cut by 0 bases and J by 2 bases, with 10 bases left in between. The CDR3 here is CASSLGQAYTDTQYF. The CDR3 coding sequence is TGTGCCAGCAGCTTGGGGCAGGCCTACACAGATACGCAGTATTTT.